The 17 T cell receptor beta chains below all came from one sample that was sequenced in a study of cytomegalovirus exposure and HLA in healthy donors. The study ran its PCR with 60 Vbeta and 13 Jbeta primers. Method: immunoSEQ multiplex PCR; TCRdb's copy keeps in-frame clones and lacks some. This table has roughly 120,000 clones, over 60% appearing once. The sample comprised PBMCs. The source is a human donor in good health.

CDR3 amino acids: CASSVGGLAGELFF. The CDR3 bases are TGTGCCAGCAGCGTAGGTGGTTTAGCCGGGGAGCTGTTTTTT. The chain couples TRBV9 to TRBJ2-2; D gene uncertain. The CDR3 has 14 residues. Germline loops: CDR1 SGDLS, CDR2 YYNGEE. V was pared by 0 bases and J by 6 bases, with 9 bases between.

The rearrangement uses TRBV7-8 and TRBJ2-5; 9 positions agree with TRBD2. The CDR3 consists of 16 residues. Unmatched junction bases numbered 9, after V lost 5 bases and J lost 2 bases. Germline loops: CDR1 SGHVS, CDR2 FQNEAQ. CDR3 nucleotides: TGTGCCAGCAGCCGCCTAGAGGGACTAGCACAAGAGACCCAGTACTTC. Its protein is CASSRLEGLAQETQYF.

This clone has a single count. Other DNA sequences in the sample encode the same CDR3. CDR3 sequence reads: CASSPGRGDQPQHF. In DNA form, the CDR3 reads TGTGCCAGCTCACCAGGCAGGGGGGACCAGCCCCAGCATTTT. The rearrangement links TRBV18 to TRBJ1-5, with 7 bases aligning to TRBD1. J was trimmed by 7 bases and V by 2 bases; bases with no gene match: 5. Germline-derived CDR1 and CDR2 are KGHSH and LQKENI. This CDR3 is built from 14 residues.

This clone was found once. The CDR3 sequence: CASSETGQNQPQHF. The CDR3 DNA reads TGTGCCAGCAGTGAGACAGGGCAGAATCAGCCCCAGCATTTT. This chain joins TRBV2 and TRBJ1-5, with 7 bases that match TRBD1. Germline CDR1 is SNHLY and CDR2 is FYNNEI. This CDR3 is built from 14 residues. The ends lost 3 bases at V and 4 bases at J; junction bases unmatched: 3.

The chain is built from TRBV5-1 and TRBJ2-2; 7 bases match TRBD1. The germline CDR1 and CDR2 sequences are SGHRS and YFSETQ. The CDR3 consists of 15 residues. With 3 bases clipped from V and 3 bases from J, the junction kept 5 bases outside the gene matches. The CDR3 DNA reads TGCGCCAGCAGCTACTCCGGGACAGACACCGGGGAGCTGTTTTTT. This gives the protein CASSYSGTDTGELFF.

This chain links TRBV10-2 with TRBJ1-4; TRBD1 might be the D (5 bases). Looked up from germline, CDR1 is WSHSY and CDR2 is SAAADI. Trimming removed 7 bases from V and 3 bases from J, with 15 bases in between. The CDR3 contains 15 residues. This CDR3 reads CASNLAGQANEKLFF. The CDR3 DNA sequence: TGCGCCAGCAACCTTGCAGGGCAGGCTAATGAAAAACTGTTTTTT.

The genes are TRBV18 and TRBJ1-1; D gene unclear. With 3 bases removed from V and 1 base from J, the gap between germline ends came to 9 bases. Germline CDR1 KGHSH, CDR2 LQKENI. The CDR3 loop spans 14 amino acids. The CDR3 DNA is TGTGCCAGCTCACCCCTAACGGGGAACACTGAAGCTTTCTTT. As protein: CASSPLTGNTEAFF.

This chain uses TRBV19 with TRBJ1-1, with 8 bases identical to TRBD1. The CDR3 runs to 16 residues. In germline, CDR1 is LNHDA, CDR2 SQIVND (reference sequence). The junction had 9 bases not matched to a gene; V was cut back by 5 bases and J by 1 base. Here the CDR3 reads CASSAFADRANTEAFF. The CDR3 DNA reads TGTGCCAGTAGTGCCTTCGCGGACAGGGCGAACACTGAAGCTTTCTTT.

This clone was counted between two and nine times. The chain recombines TRBV2 with TRBJ2-7; TRBD1 matches at 8 bases. CDR1 is SNHLY, CDR2 FYNNEI, per germline. This CDR3 comprises 14 residues. After removal of 5 bases from V and 1 base from J, the junction contained 4 bases not matched to a gene. CDR3: CASSYGTGSYEQYF. Here the CDR3 DNA reads TGTGCCAGCAGTTATGGGACAGGTTCCTACGAGCAGTACTTC. Looking up the rest from reference TRBV2 and TRBJ2-7 gives the full variable domain: EPEVTQTPSHQVTQMGQEVILRCVPISNHLYFYWYRQILGQKVEFLVSFYNNEISEKSEIFDDQFSVERPDGSNFTLKIRSTKLEDSAMYFCASSYGTGSYEQYFGPGTRLTVT.

V usage is TRBV2 and J usage is TRBJ2-5; D possibly corresponds to TRBD2 (6 bases). The CDR3 sequence is 15 residues long. In germline, CDR1 is SNHLY, CDR2 FYNNEI. The ends were cut back, 4 bases at V and 2 bases at J, with 14 bases in the middle. CDR3 coding DNA: TGTGCCAGCAGTGCGACGGGAGTGTCACAAGAGACCCAGTACTTC. Protein: CASSATGVSQETQYF.

CDR3 amino acids: CASSWGGPHTEAFF. The CDR3 DNA is TGTGCCAGCAGCTGGGGGGGACCCCACACTGAAGCTTTCTTT. J is TRBJ1-1 and V is TRBV5-4; D is possibly TRBD1 (5 bases). CDR3 size: 14 residues. V lost 3 bases to trimming and J lost 3 bases, with 12 bases between them. The germline V gene has CDR1 SGHNT and CDR2 YYREEE (reference sequence).

V usage is TRBV19 and J usage is TRBJ2-1; 12 bases are a match to TRBD2. Germline assignment: CDR1 LNHDA and CDR2 SQIVND (reference sequence). V was clipped by 7 bases and J by 4 bases; unmatched bases: 8. This CDR3 is built from 16 residues. The chain's CDR3 is CASTPEGTSGYNEQFF. The CDR3 bases are TGTGCCAGTACACCCGAGGGGACTAGCGGGTACAATGAGCAGTTCTTC.

The chain carries TRBV27 and TRBJ2-1, with 10 bases aligning to TRBD2. Germline assignment: CDR1 MNHEY and CDR2 SMNVEV (reference sequence). V shed 5 bases, J shed 7 bases, and the junction held 8 bases outside the gene matches. The CDR3 is made up of 15 amino acids. The CDR3 nucleotides are TGTGCCAGCAGTGGCCTCCTAGCGGGAGATAATGAGCAGTTCTTC. Translated, it gives CASSGLLAGDNEQFF.

Note on this clone: The sample contains more than one DNA sequence encoding this CDR3. The V gene is TRBV18, the J gene TRBJ2-7; 7 bases align to TRBD1. CDR1 KGHSH and CDR2 LQKENI come from the germline V gene. V lost 3 bases and J lost 3; bases outside the gene matches: 5. This CDR3 is 14 amino acids long. CDR3 sequence (DNA): TGTGCCAGCTCACCCACTGGGGACAGCTACGAGCAGTACTTC. This sequence encodes CASSPTGDSYEQYF.

The CDR3 nucleotides read TGTGCCACCACGATTCTAGCGGGGGGCTACAATGAGCAGTTCTTC. Translating it yields CATTILAGGYNEQFF. The J gene is TRBJ2-1, the V gene TRBV19; 11 nucleotides agree with TRBD2. After removal of 10 bases from V and 3 bases from J, the junction contained 8 bases not matched to a gene. The CDR3 has 15 residues. Germline V gives CDR1 LNHDA, CDR2 SQIVND (reference sequence).

The chain recombines TRBV9 with TRBJ2-1; 9 nucleotides agree with TRBD2. Germline CDR1 is SGDLS and CDR2 is YYNGEE. The CDR3 totals 18 residues. V was pared by 7 bases and J by 0 bases, with 14 bases of the junction left unmatched. The CDR3 sequence is CASLSGLAGMSSYNEQFF. CDR3 coding DNA: TGTGCCAGCCTGAGCGGGCTAGCGGGGATGTCCTCCTACAATGAGCAGTTCTTC.

The chain links TRBV19 to TRBJ1-1, with 9 bases matching TRBD1. This CDR3 comprises 14 residues. V lost 7 bases and J lost 5; bases outside the gene matches: 8. Germline CDR1 is LNHDA and CDR2 is SQIVND (reference sequence). Here the CDR3 reads CASTDRGEGTEAFF. The CDR3 nucleotides read TGTGCCAGTACGGACAGGGGCGAGGGGACTGAAGCTTTCTTT. The entire variable domain, with the rest obtained from reference TRBV19 and TRBJ1-1, is as follows: DGGITQSPKYLFRKEGQNVTLSCEQNLNHDAMYWYRQDPGQGLRLIYYSQIVNDFQKGDIAEGYSVSREKKESFPLTVTSAQKNPTAFYLCASTDRGEGTEAFFGQGTRLTVV.